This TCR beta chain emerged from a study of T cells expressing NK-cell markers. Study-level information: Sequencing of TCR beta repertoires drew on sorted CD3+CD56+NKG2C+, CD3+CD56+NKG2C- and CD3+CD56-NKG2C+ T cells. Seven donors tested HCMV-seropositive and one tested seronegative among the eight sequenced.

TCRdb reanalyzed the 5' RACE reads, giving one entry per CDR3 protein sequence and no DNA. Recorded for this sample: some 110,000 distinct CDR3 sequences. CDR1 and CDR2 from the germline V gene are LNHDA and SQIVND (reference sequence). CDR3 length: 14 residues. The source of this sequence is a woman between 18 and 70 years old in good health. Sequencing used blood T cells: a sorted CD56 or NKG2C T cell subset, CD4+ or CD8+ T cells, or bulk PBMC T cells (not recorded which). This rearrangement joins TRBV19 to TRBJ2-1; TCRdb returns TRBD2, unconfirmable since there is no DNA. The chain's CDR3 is CASAGLADYNEQFF.